The clone carrying this T cell receptor beta chain has at least ten counts. This specimen comes from a study of blood T cell repertoires in COVID-19. Whole-study context: Collection of acute and convalescent COVID-19 samples took place in the United States, Italy and Spain.

Data came from immunoSEQ multiplex PCR; TCRdb stores just in-frame clones and leaves some out. The sample has over 300,000 clones, over 75% seen once. V was shortened by 5 bases and J by 0 bases, with 11 bases between the two germline ends. The CDR3 is made up of 16 amino acids. CDR1 is PRHDT, CDR2 FYEKMQ, per germline (reference sequence). The chain couples TRBV13 to TRBJ1-6; D gene ambiguous. The sequencing sample was made of peripheral blood. This receptor was obtained from a human donor in a cohort sampled during active COVID-19. The CDR3 sequence: CASSPPGSSYNSPLHF. The CDR3 DNA reads TGTGCCAGCAGCCCCCCTGGGAGCTCCTATAATTCACCCCTCCACTTT. The whole variable domain, filled in from reference TRBV13 and TRBJ1-6, reads AAGVIQSPRHLIKEKRETATLKCYPIPRHDTVYWYQQGPGQDPQFLISFYEKMQSDKGSIPDRFSAQQFSDYHSELNMSSLELGDSALYFCASSPPGSSYNSPLHFGNGTRLTVT.